This T cell receptor beta chain stems from a study of cytomegalovirus exposure and HLA in healthy donors. Study outcomes and limitations: Some V segments, TRBV6-2 and TRBV6-3 among them, were indistinguishable and were therefore excluded.

Concerning this clone itself: Its antigen is unknown.

The PCR ran on 60 Vbeta and 13 Jbeta primers. TCRdb keeps only in-frame clones here, not all; method: immunoSEQ multiplex PCR. The data show about 210,000 clones, about four fifths seen once. This CDR3 is built from 13 residues. Germline trimming cut 4 bases from V and 9 bases from J; bases unmatched to any gene: 4. Germline V gene lookup returns CDR1 SGHNT and CDR2 YYREEE (reference sequence). Material: PBMCs. The rearrangement joins TRBV5-4 to TRBJ2-3; the match to TRBD2 covers 11 bases. The source is a man under 40 in good health and CMV-seronegative. The CDR3 is CASSPLAGGTQYF. DNA for the CDR3: TGTGCCAGCAGCCCTCTAGCGGGGGGCACGCAGTATTTT.